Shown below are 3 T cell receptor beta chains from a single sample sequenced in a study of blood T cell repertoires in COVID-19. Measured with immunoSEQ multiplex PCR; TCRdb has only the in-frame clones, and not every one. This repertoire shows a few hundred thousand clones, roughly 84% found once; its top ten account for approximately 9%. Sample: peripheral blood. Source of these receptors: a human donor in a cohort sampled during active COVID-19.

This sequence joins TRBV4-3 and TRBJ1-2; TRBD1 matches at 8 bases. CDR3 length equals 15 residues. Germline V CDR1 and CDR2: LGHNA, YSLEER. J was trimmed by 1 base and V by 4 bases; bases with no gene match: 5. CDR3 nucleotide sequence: TGCGCCAGCAGCCCCAGTACAGGGGGTAACTATGGCTACACCTTC. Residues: CASSPSTGGNYGYTF.

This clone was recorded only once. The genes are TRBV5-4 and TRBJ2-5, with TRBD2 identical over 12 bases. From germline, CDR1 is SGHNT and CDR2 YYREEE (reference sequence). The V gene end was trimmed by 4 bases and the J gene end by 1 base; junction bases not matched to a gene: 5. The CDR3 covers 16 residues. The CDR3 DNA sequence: TGTGCCAGCAGCCGGGGGACTAGCGGGTTCCAAGAGACCCAGTACTTC. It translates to CASSRGTSGFQETQYF. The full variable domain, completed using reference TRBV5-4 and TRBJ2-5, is ETGVTQSPTHLIKTRGQQVTLRCSSQSGHNTVSWYQQALGQGPQFIFQYYREEENGRGNFPPRFSGLQFPNYSSELNVNALELDDSALYLCASSRGTSGFQETQYFGPGTRLLVL.

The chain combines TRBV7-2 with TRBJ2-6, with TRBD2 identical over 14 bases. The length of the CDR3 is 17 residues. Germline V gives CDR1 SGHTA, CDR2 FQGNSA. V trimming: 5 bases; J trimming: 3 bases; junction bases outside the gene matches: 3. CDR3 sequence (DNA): TGTGCCAGCAGCAAAGGACTAGCGGGAGGTGGGGCCAACGTCCTGACTTTC. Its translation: CASSKGLAGGGANVLTF.